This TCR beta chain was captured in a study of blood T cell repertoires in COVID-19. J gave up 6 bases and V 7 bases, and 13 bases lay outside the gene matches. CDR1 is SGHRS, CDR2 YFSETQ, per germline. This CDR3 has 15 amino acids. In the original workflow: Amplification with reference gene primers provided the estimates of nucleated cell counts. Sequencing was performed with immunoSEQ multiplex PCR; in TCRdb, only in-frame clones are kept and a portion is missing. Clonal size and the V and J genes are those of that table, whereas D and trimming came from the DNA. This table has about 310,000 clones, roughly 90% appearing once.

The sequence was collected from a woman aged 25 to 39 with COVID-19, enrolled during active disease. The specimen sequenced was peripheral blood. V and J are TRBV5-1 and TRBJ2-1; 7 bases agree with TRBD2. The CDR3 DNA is TGCGCCAGCTTTCTGGGGGGGAGGAGAGGCAATGAGCAGTTCTTC. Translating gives CASFLGGRRGNEQFF.